The rows below give T cell receptor beta chains drawn from one sample of a study of neurological immune-mediated disorders. Using its own MiXCR run on the 5' RACE reads, TCRdb lists one record per CDR3 protein. Of roughly 75,000 distinct CDR3 sequences listed, approximately 2.8% are singletons. The sequenced sample consisted of PBMCs. These receptors were taken from a woman aged 25 to 39 with multiple sclerosis. Each CDR3 is given with its conserved first and last residue. The D gene is left open where the match is weak. Clone size is given as once, few, many, or a class for an expanded clone.

clone size	V gene	CDR3 length	J gene	D gene	CDR3 protein	CDR3 DNA
many	TRBV19	14	TRBJ1-1	-	CASSITELNTEAFF	TGTGCCAGTAGTATTACCGAGTTGAACACTGAAGCTTTCTTT
many	TRBV24-1	13	TRBJ2-3	-	CATSSGLTDTQYF	TGTGCCACCAGTAGCGGCCTCACAGATACGCAGTATTTT
many	TRBV20-1	15	TRBJ1-1	-	CSARDPGSAGTEAFF	TGCAGTGCTAGAGATCCGGGATCGGCGGGGACTGAAGCTTTCTTT
many	TRBV5-1	13	TRBJ2-3	-	CASGYSGTDTQYF	TGCGCCAGTGGTTATAGCGGCACAGATACGCAGTATTTT
many	TRBV7-2	16	TRBJ2-1	TRBD2	CASSLGLAATYNEQFF	TGTGCCAGCAGCTTAGGGCTAGCGGCCACCTACAATGAGCAGTTCTTC
many	TRBV5-1	14	TRBJ2-4	-	CASSLGTAKNIQYF	TGCGCCAGCAGCTTGGGGACAGCCAAAAACATTCAGTACTTC
many	TRBV7-2	17	TRBJ2-5	TRBD1	CASSPRGLGQYQETQYF	TGTGCCAGCAGCCCTAGGGGGCTCGGCCAGTACCAAGAGACCCAGTACTTC
many	TRBV28	17	TRBJ2-1	TRBD2	CASSSPREVLGFNEQFF	TGTGCCAGCAGTTCCCCGCGGGAGGTTCTGGGGTTCAATGAGCAGTTCTTC
many	TRBV12-3/TRBV12-4	13	TRBJ2-7	-	CASTLSGNYEQYF	TGTGCCAGCACCCTCTCAGGAAACTACGAGCAGTACTTC
many	TRBV7-9	13	TRBJ2-5	-	CASSLRALETQYF	TGTGCCAGCAGCTTACGGGCTCTAGAGACCCAGTACTTC
many	TRBV7-9	15	TRBJ2-7	TRBD2	CASRSGLDVSDEQYF	TGTGCCAGTCGGTCGGGACTAGATGTATCCGACGAGCAGTACTTC
many	TRBV7-9	21	TRBJ2-5	TRBD2	CASSLRTAPRSSGIAGETQYF	TGTGCCAGCAGCTTACGGACTGCGCCGAGGTCTAGCGGGATTGCGGGAGAGACCCAGTACTTC
many	TRBV5-1	15	TRBJ2-1	-	CASSPGLSSYNEQFF	TGCGCCAGCAGCCCGGGACTGAGCTCCTACAATGAGCAGTTCTTC
many	TRBV9	15	TRBJ2-7	TRBD1	CASSPGGTGTYEQYF	TGTGCCAGCAGCCCGGGCGGGACAGGGACCTACGAGCAGTACTTC
many	TRBV20-1	12	TRBJ2-7	TRBD1	CSASDRGHEQYF	TGCAGTGCTTCGGACAGGGGCCACGAGCAGTACTTC
many	TRBV7-6	12	TRBJ2-1	-	CASSPYGDEQFF	TGTGCCAGCAGCCCTTACGGGGATGAGCAGTTCTTC
many	TRBV15	16	TRBJ1-2	-	CATSRDKVLTAYGYTF	TGTGCCACCAGCAGAGATAAGGTTTTAACGGCCTATGGCTACACCTTC
many	TRBV5-1	13	TRBJ2-3	-	CASSSPLMDTQYF	TGCGCCAGCAGCTCCCCCCTTATGGATACGCAGTATTTT
many	TRBV7-2	13	TRBJ2-3	-	CASSLGVDATQYF	TGTGCCAGCAGCCTTGGGGTAGATGCTACGCAGTATTTT
many	TRBV27	13	TRBJ2-1	TRBD2	CASRSSGRNEQFF	TGTGCCAGCAGGAGTAGCGGGAGGAATGAGCAGTTCTTC
many	TRBV12-3/TRBV12-4	12	TRBJ2-1	-	CASTIYNNEQFF	TGTGCCAGCACCATATACAACAATGAGCAGTTCTTC
few	TRBV4-3	18	TRBJ2-5	TRBD2	CASSQDFGLAGGGETQYF	TGCGCCAGCAGCCAAGATTTCGGACTAGCGGGAGGTGGAGAGACCCAGTACTTC